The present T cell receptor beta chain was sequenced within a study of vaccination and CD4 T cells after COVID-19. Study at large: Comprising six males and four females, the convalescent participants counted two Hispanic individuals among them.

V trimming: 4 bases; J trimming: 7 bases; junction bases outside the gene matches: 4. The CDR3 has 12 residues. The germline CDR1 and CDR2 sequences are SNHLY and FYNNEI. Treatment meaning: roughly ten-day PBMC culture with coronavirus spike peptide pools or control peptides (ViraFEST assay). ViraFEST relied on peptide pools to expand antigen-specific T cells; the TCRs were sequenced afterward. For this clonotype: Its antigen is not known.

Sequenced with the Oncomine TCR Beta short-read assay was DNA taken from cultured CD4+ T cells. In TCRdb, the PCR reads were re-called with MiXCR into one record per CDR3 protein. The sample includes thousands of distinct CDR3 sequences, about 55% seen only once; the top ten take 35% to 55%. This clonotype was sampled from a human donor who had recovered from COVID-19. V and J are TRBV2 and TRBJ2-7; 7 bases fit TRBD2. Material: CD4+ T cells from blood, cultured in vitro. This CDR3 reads CASSVGGGEQYF. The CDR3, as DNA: TGTGCCAGCAGTGTTGGGGGAGGGGAGCAGTACTTC.